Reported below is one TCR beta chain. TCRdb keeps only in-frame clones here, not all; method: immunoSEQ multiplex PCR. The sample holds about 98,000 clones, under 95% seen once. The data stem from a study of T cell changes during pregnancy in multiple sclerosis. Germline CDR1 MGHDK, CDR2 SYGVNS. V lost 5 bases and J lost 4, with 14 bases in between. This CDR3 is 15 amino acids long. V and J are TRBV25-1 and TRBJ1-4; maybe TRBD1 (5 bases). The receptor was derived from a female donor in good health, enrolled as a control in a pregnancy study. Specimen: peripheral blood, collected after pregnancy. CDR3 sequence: CASSPKGSYNEKLFF. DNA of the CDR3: TGTGCCAGCAGTCCGAAGGGGTCCTATAATGAAAAACTGTTTTTT.